Each of the 5 T cell receptor beta chains below was sequenced from the same sample in a study of T cells expressing NK-cell markers. From the 5' RACE reads, TCRdb lists one entry per CDR3 protein and no DNA. This sample lists 300,000 to 500,000 distinct CDR3 sequences; its ten largest clones have about 10%. Specimen: blood T cells: a sorted CD56 or NKG2C T cell subset, CD4+ or CD8+ T cells, or bulk PBMC T cells (not recorded which). All receptors come from a woman in her forties or fifties in good health.

The chain employs TRBV11-2 and TRBJ2-1; TCRdb selects TRBD2, and the lack of DNA leaves this call unchecked. The germline gives CDR1 SGHAT, CDR2 FQNNGV. This CDR3 comprises 12 residues. The CDR3 loop reads CASSLDWGGQFF.

The gene calls are TRBV7-8 and TRBJ2-7; as DNA is missing, the TRBD2 call by TCRdb cannot be tested. The CDR3 has 16 residues. Germline loops: CDR1 SGHVS, CDR2 FQNEAQ. CDR3 loop: CASSLGEGGLSYEQYF. The whole variable domain, remainder taken from reference TRBV7-8 and TRBJ2-7, is GAGVSQSPRYKVAKRGQDVALRCDPISGHVSLFWYQQALGQGPEFLTYFQNEAQLDKSGLPSDRFFAERPEGSVSTLKIQRTQQEDSAVYLCASSLGEGGLSYEQYFGPGTRLTVT.

This chain joins TRBV20-1 and TRBJ2-4; checking the TCRdb D call of TRBD2 is not possible without DNA. The CDR3 has 15 residues. In germline, CDR1 is DFQATT, CDR2 SNEGSKA (reference sequence). The CDR3 protein is CSAIRGSGAKNIQYF.

V and J are TRBV9 and TRBJ2-5. Germline V gene lookup returns CDR1 SGDLS and CDR2 YYNGEE. The CDR3 length is 15 residues. The CDR3 protein is CASSVGSGDQGTQYF.

This chain connects TRBV20-1 to TRBJ2-1; TCRdb designates TRBD1, a call that cannot be tested without DNA. The length of the CDR3 is 16 residues. Per germline, CDR1 DFQATT and CDR2 SNEGSKA (reference sequence). CDR3: CSASPLQESSYNEQFF.